This T cell receptor beta chain was found in a study of blood T cells in healthy people across ages. Notes on the study in general: CMV infection status of these donors was not known. Naive T cell percentage strongly correlated with TCR beta diversity.

This clonotype was observed a handful of times. The target antigen is unknown. The CDR3 sequence is 13 residues long. The ends were cut back, 0 bases at V and 4 bases at J, with 5 bases in the middle. CDR1 is SGHDT, CDR2 YYEEEE, per germline. Around 9.4 milliliters was the volume of peripheral blood drawn from each donor. Total RNA was isolated from each sample in quantities of at least 6 micrograms. Then a second PCR, running about 6 to 12 cycles, was carried out with a sample-barcoded 5' primer and a J-beta primer mix. TCRdb fed the 5' RACE reads into MiXCR, producing one record per CDR3 protein. The table shows 700,000 to 800,000 distinct CDR3 sequences, with more than 40% occurring only once.

The source is a woman aged 60-75 years in good health. Sequenced material: blood. This chain links TRBV5-6 with TRBJ1-5; D call uncertain. The CDR3 sequence is CASSLAMNQPQHF. In nucleotides, the CDR3 is TGTGCCAGCAGCTTGGCGATGAATCAGCCCCAGCATTTT. Filled out from reference TRBV5-6 and TRBJ1-5, the complete variable domain reads DAGVTQSPTHLIKTRGQQVTLRCSPKSGHDTVSWYQQALGQGPQFIFQYYEEEERQRGNFPDRFSGHQFPNYSSELNVNALLLGDSALYLCASSLAMNQPQHFGDGTRLSIL.